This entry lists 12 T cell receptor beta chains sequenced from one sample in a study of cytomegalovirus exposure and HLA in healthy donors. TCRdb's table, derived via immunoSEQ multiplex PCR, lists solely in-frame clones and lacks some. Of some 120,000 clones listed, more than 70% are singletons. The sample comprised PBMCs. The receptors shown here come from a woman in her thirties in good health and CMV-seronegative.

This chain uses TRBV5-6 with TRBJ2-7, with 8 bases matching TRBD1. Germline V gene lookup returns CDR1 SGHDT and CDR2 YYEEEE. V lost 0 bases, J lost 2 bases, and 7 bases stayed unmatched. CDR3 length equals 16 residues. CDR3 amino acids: CASSLDPGQVAYEQYF. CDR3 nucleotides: TGTGCCAGCAGCTTGGACCCGGGACAGGTCGCCTACGAGCAGTACTTC.

This chain's CDR3 is CASTRGGHVGETQYF. The CDR3 DNA reads TGTGCCAGCACCCGAGGGGGACACGTTGGAGAGACCCAGTACTTC. V gene TRBV7-2 combines with J gene TRBJ2-5, with D perhaps TRBD1 (6 bases). Trimming left V 7 bases short and J 4 bases short, with 19 bases between. Germline V gene lookup returns CDR1 SGHTA and CDR2 FQGNSA. The CDR3 is 15 residues long.

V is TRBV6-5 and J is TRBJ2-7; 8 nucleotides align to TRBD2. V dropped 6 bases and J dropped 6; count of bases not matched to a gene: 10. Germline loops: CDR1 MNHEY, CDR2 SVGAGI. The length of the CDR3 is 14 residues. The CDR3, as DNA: TGTGCCAGCAGACCCCCGGGACTAGTTAGCGAGCAGTACTTC. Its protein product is CASRPPGLVSEQYF.

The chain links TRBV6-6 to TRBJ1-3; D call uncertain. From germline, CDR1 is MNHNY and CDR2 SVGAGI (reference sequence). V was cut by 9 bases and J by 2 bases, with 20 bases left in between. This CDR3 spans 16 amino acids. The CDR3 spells CASEGGGRVPGNTIYF. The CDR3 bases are TGTGCCAGTGAGGGAGGAGGGAGGGTCCCTGGAAACACCATATATTTT.

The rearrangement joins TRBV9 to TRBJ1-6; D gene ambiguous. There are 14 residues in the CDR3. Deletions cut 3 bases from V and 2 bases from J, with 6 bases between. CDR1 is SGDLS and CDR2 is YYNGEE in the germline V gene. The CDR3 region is CASSAGAYNSPLHF. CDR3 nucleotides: TGTGCCAGCAGCGCCGGGGCCTATAATTCACCCCTCCACTTT.

CDR3 DNA sequence: TGTGCCAGCGCGGGGGAGGGGAACTCCTACGAGCAGTACTTC. Its protein product is CASAGEGNSYEQYF. The rearrangement joins TRBV2 to TRBJ2-7; 7 positions match TRBD2. The CDR3 has 14 residues. Germline V gives CDR1 SNHLY, CDR2 FYNNEI. V lost 8 bases to trimming and J lost 0 bases; unmatched junction nucleotides: 7. The full variable domain, its missing parts supplied by reference TRBV2 and TRBJ2-7, is EPEVTQTPSHQVTQMGQEVILRCVPISNHLYFYWYRQILGQKVEFLVSFYNNEISEKSEIFDDQFSVERPDGSNFTLKIRSTKLEDSAMYFCASAGEGNSYEQYFGPGTRLTVT.

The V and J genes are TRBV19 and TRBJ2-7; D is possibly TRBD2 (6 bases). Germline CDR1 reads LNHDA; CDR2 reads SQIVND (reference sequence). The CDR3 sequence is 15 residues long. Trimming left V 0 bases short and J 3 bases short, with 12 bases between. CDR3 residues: CASSIEGGHIYEQYF. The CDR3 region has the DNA TGTGCCAGTAGTATAGAGGGAGGCCACATCTACGAGCAGTACTTC.

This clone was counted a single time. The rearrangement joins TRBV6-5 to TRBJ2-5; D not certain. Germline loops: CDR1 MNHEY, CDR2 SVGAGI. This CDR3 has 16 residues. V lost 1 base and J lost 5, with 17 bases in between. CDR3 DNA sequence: TGTGCCAGCAGTTACTTGGGCAGAGCCCTCTCGGAGACCCAGTACTTC. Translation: CASSYLGRALSETQYF.

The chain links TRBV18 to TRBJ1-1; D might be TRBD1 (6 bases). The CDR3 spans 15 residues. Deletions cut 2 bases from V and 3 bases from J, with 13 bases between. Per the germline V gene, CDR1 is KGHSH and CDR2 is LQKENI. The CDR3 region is CASSPFAGADTEAFF. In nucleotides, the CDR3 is TGTGCCAGCTCACCATTCGCAGGGGCGGACACTGAAGCTTTCTTT. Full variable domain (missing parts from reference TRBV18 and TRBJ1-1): NAGVMQNPRHLVRRRGQEARLRCSPMKGHSHVYWYRQLPEEGLKFMVYLQKENIIDESGMPKERFSAEFPKEGPSILRIQQVVRGDSAAYFCASSPFAGADTEAFFGQGTRLTVV.

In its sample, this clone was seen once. The CDR3 DNA reads as TGTGCCAGCAGTTCCCTCGGGGGGGCACGGGGCTACGAGCAGTACTTC. Translated: CASSSLGGARGYEQYF. V is TRBV6-5 and J is TRBJ2-7, with 8 bases matching TRBD2. The CDR3 has 16 amino acids. The germline CDR1 and CDR2 sequences are MNHEY and SVGAGI. Unmatched junction bases numbered 11, after V lost 4 bases and J lost 3 bases.

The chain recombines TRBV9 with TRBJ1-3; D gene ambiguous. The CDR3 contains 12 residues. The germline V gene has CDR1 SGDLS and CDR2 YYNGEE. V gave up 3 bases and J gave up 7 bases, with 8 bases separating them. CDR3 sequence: CASSGGPNTIYF. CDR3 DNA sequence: TGTGCCAGCAGCGGTGGGCCTAACACCATATATTTT.

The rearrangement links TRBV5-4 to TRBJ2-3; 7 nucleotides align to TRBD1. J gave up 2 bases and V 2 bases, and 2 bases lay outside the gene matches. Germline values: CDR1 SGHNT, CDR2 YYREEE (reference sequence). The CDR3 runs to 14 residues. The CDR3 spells CASSFTGATDTQYF. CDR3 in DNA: TGTGCCAGCAGCTTTACAGGGGCCACAGATACGCAGTATTTT.